This section outlines one TCR beta chain sequence together with its context. The CDR3 is made up of 11 amino acids. Per germline, CDR1 DFQATT and CDR2 SNEGSKA (reference sequence). These data belong to a study of T cells expressing NK-cell markers. Study information: Sequencing of TCR beta repertoires drew on sorted CD3+CD56+NKG2C+, CD3+CD56+NKG2C- and CD3+CD56-NKG2C+ T cells.

In generating TCR beta cDNA, 5'RACE template switching with UMIs was used. TCRdb reanalyzed the 5' RACE reads, giving one entry per CDR3 protein sequence and no DNA. Seen in this sample are about 460,000 distinct CDR3 sequences; the ten most common clones hold almost 1.5%. This sequence joins TRBV20-1 and TRBJ2-3. The specimen sequenced was blood T cells: a sorted CD56 or NKG2C T cell subset, CD4+ or CD8+ T cells, or bulk PBMC T cells (not recorded which). This receptor was identified in a woman in her fifties or sixties in good health. The CDR3: CSASTGNTQYF.